The text below deals with one T cell receptor beta chain. This entry comes from a study of control samples from healthy donors and cancer patients. Germline V gives CDR1 SQVTM, CDR2 ANQGSEA. The CDR3 contains 12 residues. Deletions cut 4 bases from V and 10 bases from J, with 16 bases between. Libraries were prepared by immunoSEQ multiplex PCR; TCRdb keeps only in-frame clonotypes and omits some of them. Found here are about 150,000 clones, around 90% of them singletons; the top ten hold around 4.7%. The J gene is TRBJ1-1, the V gene TRBV29-1, with D uncertain. Sequences were obtained from blood. The source is a man aged 30 to 45 in good health. This CDR3 reads CSVVGRNVGAFF. CDR3 DNA: TGCAGCGTTGTTGGTCGCAATGTGGGAGCTTTCTTT. The full variable domain, in which reference TRBV29-1 and TRBJ1-1 provide the parts outside the CDR3, is SAVISQKPSRDICQRGTSLTIQCQVDSQVTMMFWYRQQPGQSLTLIATANQGSEATYESGFVIDKFPISRPNLTFSTLTVSNMSPEDSSIYLCSVVGRNVGAFFGQGTRLTVV.